What follows is one T cell receptor (beta chain) and its context. Its antigen is as yet unknown. Alongside a J-beta primer mix, a sample-barcoded 5' primer served in a second PCR lasting about 7 to 12 cycles. MiXCR was run by TCRdb on the 5' RACE reads, yielding one entry per CDR3 protein. The repertoire consists of hundreds of thousands of distinct CDR3 sequences, with roughly 50% occurring once and the leading ten covering about 20%. This entry comes from a study of blood T cells in healthy people across ages. Study-wide results and caveats: Long-lived donors carried more naive CD4+ cells and greater diversity than aged donors.

Germline lookup yields CDR1 SGHVS and CDR2 FQNEAQ. The CDR3 has 14 residues. Trimming took off 6 bases at V and 2 bases at J, with 14 bases between the two ends. The clonotype originates from a man aged 30-40 years in good health. The genes are TRBV7-8 and TRBJ2-7, with a possible D match to TRBD1 (7 bases). Sequencing was done on a sample of blood. CDR3 in amino acids: CASRRDSSTYEQYF. As DNA, the CDR3 is TGTGCCAGCAGGCGGGACAGCAGCACCTACGAGCAGTACTTC.